This is a list of T cell receptor beta chains from one sample in a study of control samples from healthy donors and cancer patients. Data came from immunoSEQ multiplex PCR; TCRdb stores just in-frame clones and leaves some out. The sample carries some 130,000 clones, roughly 88% recorded once. The specimen was blood. The receptors were sampled from a man aged 35-49 years in good health. The CDR3 runs from the conserved cysteine through the conserved F or W. Fields, in order: CDR3 DNA, CDR3 protein, J gene, V gene, D gene, clone size, CDR3 length. A D gene is named only where the DNA matches it firmly. Rows give clone size only sometimes, using once, few, many, or a class for an expanded clone.

CDR3nt: TGTGCCAGCAGCTTGGAGGGGGACGGAAACACCATATATTTT
CDR3aa: CASSLEGDGNTIYF
j_gene: TRBJ1-3
v_gene: TRBV5-5
d_gene: NA
abundance: NA
len: 14

CDR3nt: TGTGCCAGCAGTGGGGATAGGGAAGGCTACACCTTC
CDR3aa: CASSGDREGYTF
j_gene: TRBJ1-2
v_gene: TRBV2
d_gene: NA
abundance: few
len: 12

CDR3nt: TGTGCCAGCACTCACGGCAGGGGGCCGCCCCAGCATTTT
CDR3aa: CASTHGRGPPQHF
j_gene: TRBJ1-5
v_gene: TRBV12-3/TRBV12-4
d_gene: TRBD1
abundance: NA
len: 13

CDR3nt: TGCGCCAGCAGCTGGAGGGAGGGGAACTATGGCTACACCTTC
CDR3aa: CASSWREGNYGYTF
j_gene: TRBJ1-2
v_gene: TRBV5-1
d_gene: NA
abundance: NA
len: 14

CDR3nt: TGTGCCAGCAGCCTAAGGGACAGCTCCTACAATGAGCAGTTCTTC
CDR3aa: CASSLRDSSYNEQFF
j_gene: TRBJ2-1
v_gene: TRBV6-5
d_gene: TRBD1
abundance: once
len: 15

CDR3nt: TGTGCCAGCAGTTTGGGGGCTGGGACTGAAGCTTTCTTT
CDR3aa: CASSLGAGTEAFF
j_gene: TRBJ1-1
v_gene: TRBV12-3/TRBV12-4
d_gene: NA
abundance: NA
len: 13

CDR3nt: TGTGCCAGCAGTTTAAAGTATAGCAATCAGCCCCAGCATTTT
CDR3aa: CASSLKYSNQPQHF
j_gene: TRBJ1-5
v_gene: TRBV28
d_gene: NA
abundance: NA
len: 14

CDR3nt: TGCGCCAGCAGCCAAGACAGGGGCTATTGCCCTTATAGCAATCAGCCCCAGCATTTT
CDR3aa: CASSQDRGYCPYSNQPQHF
j_gene: TRBJ1-5
v_gene: TRBV4-3
d_gene: NA
abundance: NA
len: 19

CDR3nt: TGTGCCAGTAGTATGGCGGGGGGGTCCTACAATGAGCAGTTCTTC
CDR3aa: CASSMAGGSYNEQFF
j_gene: TRBJ2-1
v_gene: TRBV19
d_gene: TRBD2
abundance: NA
len: 15

CDR3nt: TGCGCCAGCAATGCGGGGGCACACACCGGGGAGCTGTTTTTT
CDR3aa: CASNAGAHTGELFF
j_gene: TRBJ2-2
v_gene: TRBV5-1
d_gene: NA
abundance: NA
len: 14

CDR3nt: TGTGCCAGTAGTATAGAAGGGCGTAATAACATTCAGTACTTC
CDR3aa: CASSIEGRNNIQYF
j_gene: TRBJ2-4
v_gene: TRBV19
d_gene: NA
abundance: NA
len: 14

CDR3nt: TGTGCCAGCAGCCCCCGGCCGACAGGGGGCCTCTATGGCTACACCTTC
CDR3aa: CASSPRPTGGLYGYTF
j_gene: TRBJ1-2
v_gene: TRBV9
d_gene: TRBD1
abundance: NA
len: 16

CDR3nt: TGTGCCACCAGTGGCGGGACTTACAATGAGCAGTTCTTC
CDR3aa: CATSGGTYNEQFF
j_gene: TRBJ2-1
v_gene: TRBV24-1
d_gene: NA
abundance: NA
len: 13

CDR3nt: TGTGCCAGCAGCTTAGCTGGCAGTTTCTATGGCTACACCTTC
CDR3aa: CASSLAGSFYGYTF
j_gene: TRBJ1-2
v_gene: TRBV7-2
d_gene: NA
abundance: NA
len: 14

CDR3nt: TGCAGTGCGGGTGGCTACACCTTC
CDR3aa: CSAGGYTF
j_gene: TRBJ1-2
v_gene: TRBV20-1
d_gene: NA
abundance: NA
len: 8

CDR3nt: TGTGCCTCGGGGGAACGGTGGGAGACCCAGTACTTC
CDR3aa: CASGERWETQYF
j_gene: TRBJ2-5
v_gene: TRBV7-2
d_gene: NA
abundance: few
len: 12

CDR3nt: TGTGCCAGCAGCCCCTACGGACTAGCGGGGGGGCAAGAGACCCAGTACTTC
CDR3aa: CASSPYGLAGGQETQYF
j_gene: TRBJ2-5
v_gene: TRBV3-1/TRBV3-2
d_gene: TRBD2
abundance: NA
len: 17

CDR3nt: TGTGCCAGTAGCAAAACCTTCTCTGGGGCCAACGTCCTGACTTTC
CDR3aa: CASSKTFSGANVLTF
j_gene: TRBJ2-6
v_gene: TRBV19
d_gene: NA
abundance: NA
len: 15

CDR3nt: TGTGCCAGCAGCCTAAACACCGGGGAGCTGTTTTTT
CDR3aa: CASSLNTGELFF
j_gene: TRBJ2-2
v_gene: TRBV7-3
d_gene: NA
abundance: NA
len: 12

CDR3nt: TGTGCCAGCAGCTTGGGGGGGTGGAGCTATGGCTACACCTTC
CDR3aa: CASSLGGWSYGYTF
j_gene: TRBJ1-2
v_gene: TRBV7-9
d_gene: NA
abundance: NA
len: 14

CDR3nt: TGCGCCAGCAGCTTCGGGACAGGTAATTCACCCCTCCACTTT
CDR3aa: CASSFGTGNSPLHF
j_gene: TRBJ1-6
v_gene: TRBV5-1
d_gene: TRBD1
abundance: NA
len: 14

CDR3nt: TGTGCCAGCAGCTTGTGGGGGGGCCAAAATGAGCAGTTCTTC
CDR3aa: CASSLWGGQNEQFF
j_gene: TRBJ2-1
v_gene: TRBV7-8
d_gene: NA
abundance: once
len: 14

CDR3nt: TGTGCCAGCAGCCAGAGAGTTAACTATGGCTACACCTTC
CDR3aa: CASSQRVNYGYTF
j_gene: TRBJ1-2
v_gene: TRBV6-6
d_gene: NA
abundance: NA
len: 13

CDR3nt: TGTGCCAGCAGCTTGGGCGGGCAGACGAAGACAGATACGCAGTATTTT
CDR3aa: CASSLGGQTKTDTQYF
j_gene: TRBJ2-3
v_gene: TRBV7-7
d_gene: NA
abundance: NA
len: 16

CDR3nt: TGCGCCAGCAGTGAGTCGGATACACGTGGCTACACCTTC
CDR3aa: CASSESDTRGYTF
j_gene: TRBJ1-2
v_gene: TRBV10-2
d_gene: NA
abundance: NA
len: 13

CDR3nt: TGTGCCAGCAGCTCAAGTAGCGGTACTAGCACAGATACGCAGTATTTT
CDR3aa: CASSSSSGTSTDTQYF
j_gene: TRBJ2-3
v_gene: TRBV9
d_gene: NA
abundance: few
len: 16

CDR3nt: TGTGCCAGCAGCCAAGGGGGCGGGGGGCAATTCTTC
CDR3aa: CASSQGGGGQFF
j_gene: TRBJ2-1
v_gene: TRBV3-1/TRBV3-2
d_gene: TRBD2
abundance: few
len: 12

CDR3nt: TGCGCCAGCAGCGGCCCGGGAGACAGGCCCTACGAGCAGTACTTC
CDR3aa: CASSGPGDRPYEQYF
j_gene: TRBJ2-7
v_gene: TRBV5-1
d_gene: NA
abundance: NA
len: 15

CDR3nt: TGCGCCAGCAGCACACATGGACAGGCCGTAGGTTCTGGGGCCAACGTCCTGACTTTC
CDR3aa: CASSTHGQAVGSGANVLTF
j_gene: TRBJ2-6
v_gene: TRBV4-1
d_gene: TRBD1
abundance: NA
len: 19

CDR3nt: TGTGCCAGCAGCTTAGTTCGGACAGGGGAGATTGAAAAACTGTTTTTT
CDR3aa: CASSLVRTGEIEKLFF
j_gene: TRBJ1-4
v_gene: TRBV13
d_gene: TRBD1
abundance: once
len: 16

CDR3nt: TGTGCCAGCAGCTTCGGGGGAAACACCATATATTTT
CDR3aa: CASSFGGNTIYF
j_gene: TRBJ1-3
v_gene: TRBV11-2
d_gene: NA
abundance: NA
len: 12